This T cell receptor (beta chain) emerged from a study of T cells in women clearing cervical HPV infection. The protocol was immunoSEQ multiplex PCR, while the TCRdb copy is restricted to in-frame clones and leaves out a portion. Found here are around 22,000 clones; the top ten clones hold about 5%. The germline gives CDR1 SGHDN, CDR2 FVKESK. V was cut by 4 bases and J by 0 bases, with 9 bases left in between. The CDR3 has 14 residues. Remarks on this clone: The CDR3 end falls 3 residues outside the read, so it is completed with the germline J gene.

The TCR originated in a woman between 18 and 70 years old with a cervical HPV16 infection that either progressed to CIN3+ or cleared (not recorded which). Sequencing used blood buffy coat. The chain employs TRBV14 and TRBJ1-2, with a tentative D call TRBD1 (5 bases). CDR3 amino acids: CASSLPGANYGYTF. The CDR3 bases that were read are TGTGCCAGCAGCCTACCGGGGGCTAACTATGGC.